This TCR beta chain was sequenced for a study of T cells in tumors after PD-1 blockade. Study in general: No patient had prior checkpoint blockade, systemic immunosuppression, or radiotherapy within 4 weeks. Findings of the study overall: Blood contained 35% to 50% of the tumor's TCR clonotypes. Only pre- versus post-treatment comparisons showed clonal replacement. After therapy, most expanded exhausted CD8+ clones were absent pre-treatment, suggesting clonal replacement.

Per germline, CDR1 LGHNA and CDR2 YSLEER. The CDR3 covers 15 residues. J gave up 5 bases and V 0 bases, and 2 bases lay outside the gene matches. Method: immunoSEQ multiplex PCR; TCRdb's copy keeps in-frame clones and lacks some. The repertoire holds some 9,300 clones, with around 67% as singletons. Worth noting for this clone: Its antigen is unidentified.

The chain uses TRBV4-3 and TRBJ1-5, with 9 bases that match TRBD1. Sequenced here: tumor tissue, sampled after anti-PD-1 treatment. The TCR originated in a human donor with basal cell carcinoma. CDR3 coding DNA: TGCGCCAGCAGCCAAGAAAGGACAGGGGATCAGCCCCAGCATTTT. Protein product: CASSQERTGDQPQHF.